The 3 T cell receptor beta chains reported below all come from one sample, sequenced in a study of blood T cells in healthy people across ages. It was with a sample-barcoded 5' primer and a J-beta primer mix that a second PCR of about 6 to 12 cycles was run. TCRdb independently ran MiXCR on the 5' RACE reads; one entry per CDR3 protein. The sample lists 1.5 million to 1.9 million distinct CDR3 sequences; approximately 43% were seen once. The sample comprised blood. The receptors shown here come from a woman younger than 30 in good health.

The J gene is TRBJ1-4, the V gene TRBV7-9; a weak D match, TRBD1 (5 bases). Germline-derived CDR1 and CDR2 are SEHNR and FQNEAQ (reference sequence). This CDR3 is built from 14 residues. Trimming stripped 7 bases from V and 7 bases from J, with 16 bases between. The chain's CDR3 is CASTPHPQGEKLFF. As DNA, the CDR3 is TGTGCCAGCACCCCACATCCGCAGGGTGAAAAACTGTTTTTT.

This chain connects TRBV6-2 or TRBV6-3 to TRBJ2-1, with TRBD1 identical over 9 bases. V lost 1 base to trimming and J lost 7 bases; unmatched junction nucleotides: 5. CDR3 length: 15 amino acids. Germline V lookup: CDR1 MNHEY, CDR2 SVGEGT. CDR3 in amino acids: CASSYLGQGVNEQFF. CDR3 bases: TGTGCCAGCAGTTACTTGGGACAGGGTGTAAATGAGCAGTTCTTC.

The chain couples TRBV11-3 to TRBJ2-1, with 10 bases aligning to TRBD1. The CDR3 has 16 amino acids. The junction had 7 bases not matched to a gene; V was cut back by 0 bases and J by 8 bases. Germline V gene lookup returns CDR1 SGHNT and CDR2 YENEEA. The CDR3 reads CASSLDPRDRGHEQFF. The CDR3 DNA reads as TGTGCCAGCAGCTTAGACCCCCGGGACAGGGGCCATGAGCAGTTCTTC.